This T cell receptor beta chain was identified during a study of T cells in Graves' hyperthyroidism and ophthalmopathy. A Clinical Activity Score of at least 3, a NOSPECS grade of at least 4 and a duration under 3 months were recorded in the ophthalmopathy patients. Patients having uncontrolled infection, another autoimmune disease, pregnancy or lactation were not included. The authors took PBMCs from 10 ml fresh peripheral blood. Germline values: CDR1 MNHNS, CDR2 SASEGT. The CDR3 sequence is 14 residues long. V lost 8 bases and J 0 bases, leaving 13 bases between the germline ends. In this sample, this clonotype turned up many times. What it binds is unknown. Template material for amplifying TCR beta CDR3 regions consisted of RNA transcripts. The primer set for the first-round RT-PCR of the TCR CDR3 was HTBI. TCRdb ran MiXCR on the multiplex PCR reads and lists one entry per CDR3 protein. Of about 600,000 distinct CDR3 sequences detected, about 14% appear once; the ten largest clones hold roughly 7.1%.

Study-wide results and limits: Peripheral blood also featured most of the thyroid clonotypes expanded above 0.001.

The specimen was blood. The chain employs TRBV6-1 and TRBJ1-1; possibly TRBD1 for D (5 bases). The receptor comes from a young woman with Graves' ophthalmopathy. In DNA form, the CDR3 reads TGTGCCAGCCCCGATCAGGGCCTGAACACTGAAGCTTTCTTT. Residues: CASPDQGLNTEAFF.